These T cell receptor beta chains were read from a single sample in a study of PD-1 blockade in classical Hodgkin lymphoma. Profiled with immunoSEQ multiplex PCR; TCRdb holds only in-frame clones, not every one. The table includes tens of thousands of clones, approximately 80% detected once. The sample consisted of CD4+ T cells from blood, taken before the fourth cycle of nivolumab. Source of these receptors: a human donor with classical Hodgkin lymphoma. CDR3s include the opening cysteine and the closing phenylalanine or tryptophan. Fields, in order: CDR3 DNA, CDR3 protein, J gene, clone size, D gene, V gene. A D gene is named only where the DNA matches it firmly. Some rows mark clone size as missing; the rest say once, few, many or name a class of expanded clone.

TGTGCCAGCAGACCCAGCGGGACCCTCACAGATACGCAGTATTTT	CASRPSGTLTDTQYF	TRBJ2-3	NA	TRBD2	TRBV27
TGTGCCAGCAGCGCCCGAGAGGTCGATGAGCAGTTCTTC	CASSAREVDEQFF	TRBJ2-1	once	NA	TRBV11-1
TGTGCCAGCAGCTTTTCACCTTGGCAGGGGAGGGAGACCCAGTACTTC	CASSFSPWQGRETQYF	TRBJ2-5	NA	NA	TRBV7-2
TGTGCCATCAGTGAGTCGCGGGGCGCGAGGGAAAAACTGTTTTTT	CAISESRGAREKLFF	TRBJ1-4	few	NA	TRBV10-3
TGTGCCAGCAGCCCCCGGACAGGGGGAAATTCACCCCTCCACTTT	CASSPRTGGNSPLHF	TRBJ1-6	NA	TRBD1	TRBV5-6
TGTGCCAGCAGTGAATTTGGCAGGCAGAACACTGAAGCTTTCTTT	CASSEFGRQNTEAFF	TRBJ1-1	NA	NA	TRBV25-1
TGTGCCAGCAGTTATGGGGGGAGCGAGCAGTACTTC	CASSYGGSEQYF	TRBJ2-7	NA	NA	TRBV6-6
TGTGCCAGCAGCGTAGCGGGGACTCCGGTTTACGAGCAGTACTTC	CASSVAGTPVYEQYF	TRBJ2-7	few	NA	TRBV9
TGTGCCAGCAGCCCGACGGACCAAGAGACCCAGTACTTC	CASSPTDQETQYF	TRBJ2-5	NA	NA	TRBV11-2
TGTGCCAGCAGCAAATCAGCCCTCCGACAGTGCTATGGCTACACCTTC	CASSKSALRQCYGYTF	TRBJ1-2	few	NA	TRBV21-1
TGTGCCAGCAGACCGACAGGGGACCGTCTACCGGCTTTCTTT	CASRPTGDRLPAFF	TRBJ1-1	NA	TRBD1	TRBV7-9
TGCGCCAGCAGCCCTAAGGGACTAGCGGGAGGGCCTCGAGAGCAGTACTTC	CASSPKGLAGGPREQYF	TRBJ2-7	once	TRBD2	TRBV4-1
TGTGCCAGCACCACGAAGAGACAGCGGAACACTGAAGCTTTCTTT	CASTTKRQRNTEAFF	TRBJ1-1	NA	NA	TRBV2
TGTGCCAGCTCACCAGACAGGTCGGGCGGCTACACCTTC	CASSPDRSGGYTF	TRBJ1-2	NA	NA	TRBV18
TGTGCCAGCAGCTCTTGGACAGCTACGAACACCGGGGAGCTGTTTTTT	CASSSWTATNTGELFF	TRBJ2-2	once	NA	TRBV5-4
TGTGCCAGCCTACCAGGGCTCCAAGAGACCCAGTACTTC	CASLPGLQETQYF	TRBJ2-5	NA	NA	TRBV6-6
TGCGCCAGCAGCCAAGGGAATGGGGACATTCAGTACTTC	CASSQGNGDIQYF	TRBJ2-4	few	NA	TRBV5-1
TGTGCCAGCAGTTACTCCGTGCGCACTGAAGCTTTCTTT	CASSYSVRTEAFF	TRBJ1-1	NA	NA	TRBV6-5
TGTGCCAGTACAAACGGACAGGGCTATTATAGCAATCAGCCCCAGCATTTT	CASTNGQGYYSNQPQHF	TRBJ1-5	few	TRBD1	TRBV19
TGTGCCAGCAGCTGGGCAGGGAACTATGGCTACACCTTC	CASSWAGNYGYTF	TRBJ1-2	NA	NA	TRBV5-8
TGTGCCAGCTCGCCCACACCCTCAACTAATGAAAAACTGTTTTTT	CASSPTPSTNEKLFF	TRBJ1-4	NA	NA	TRBV18
TGTGCCACCAGCCCCCCTGGGTGGGACAGGGATAGCAATCAGCCCCAGCATTTT	CATSPPGWDRDSNQPQHF	TRBJ1-5	NA	TRBD1	TRBV15
TGTGCCATCAGTCCCCATTTAGGGGGCGGTGAGACCCAGTACTTC	CAISPHLGGGETQYF	TRBJ2-5	NA	TRBD1	TRBV10-3
TGTGCCAGCACCTCCCAGCCGACAGGGGTGAACACTGAAGCTTTCTTT	CASTSQPTGVNTEAFF	TRBJ1-1	NA	TRBD1	TRBV7-3
TGTGCCAGCAGCCCCCGCGGGAACTACGAGCAGTACTTC	CASSPRGNYEQYF	TRBJ2-7	NA	NA	TRBV11-1
TGTGCCAGCAGCGTAGGTAGCGGGGGGAGGAATGAGCAGTTCTTC	CASSVGSGGRNEQFF	TRBJ2-1	NA	TRBD2	TRBV9
TGTGCCAACACACCCCACCGGGACAACGAGCAGTACTTC	CANTPHRDNEQYF	TRBJ2-7	once	NA	TRBV28
TGTGCCAGCAGCCGCGGACCCAGCGGGAGCTACGAGCAGTACTTC	CASSRGPSGSYEQYF	TRBJ2-7	NA	TRBD2	TRBV7-9
TGTGCCAGCAGCTTAGGTAGCGGGAGCTTCGGGGAGCTGTTTTTT	CASSLGSGSFGELFF	TRBJ2-2	NA	TRBD2	TRBV11-3
TGTGCCAGCACTCTTTACGGGGGGATTAGCAATCAGCCCCAGCATTTT	CASTLYGGISNQPQHF	TRBJ1-5	NA	NA	TRBV6-6
TGTGCCAGCGGCAGCGGGAGTGGGGTAGCGTACAATGAGCAGTTCTTC	CASGSGSGVAYNEQFF	TRBJ2-1	NA	TRBD2	TRBV28